Listed below are T cell receptor beta chains from one sample, sequenced in a study of T cells in Graves' hyperthyroidism and ophthalmopathy. TCRdb fed the multiplex PCR reads into MiXCR, producing one record per CDR3 protein. Here the sample spans 600,000 or so distinct CDR3 sequences, approximately 15% being singletons. Sequencing input: blood. These receptors all stem from a woman in her 50s with Graves' ophthalmopathy. Both conserved end residues are part of each CDR3. D genes are given only for firm matches. Some rows have no size entry. The others give once, few or many, or a class for an expanded clone.

abundance	j_gene	v_gene	d_gene	CDR3nt	CDR3aa
many	TRBJ2-7	TRBV28	NA	TGTGCCAGCAGCCGTAGTTTGAACGAGCAGTACTTC	CASSRSLNEQYF
many	TRBJ2-7	TRBV4-1	TRBD2	TGCGCCAGCAGCCAAGTAGCGGGAGTCGGCGAGCAGTACTTC	CASSQVAGVGEQYF
NA	TRBJ2-2	TRBV5-4	NA	TGTGCCAGCAGCTTGTACGGGACCTCGGGTCCTGCAGGGGAGCTGTTTTTT	CASSLYGTSGPAGELFF
few	TRBJ1-2	TRBV7-9	NA	TGTGCCAGCAGCGCGGGGGGTAACTATGGCTACACCTTC	CASSAGGNYGYTF
many	TRBJ1-1	TRBV7-9	TRBD1	TGTGCCAGCAGCTTAACGGGACAGGGGGACGCTGAAGCTTTCTTT	CASSLTGQGDAEAFF
few	TRBJ2-7	TRBV25-1	TRBD2	TGTGCCAGCAGTTCAAGGGTGGTAGCGGGAGGTTACGAGCAGTACTTC	CASSSRVVAGGYEQYF
many	TRBJ2-1	TRBV12-5	TRBD2	TGTGCTAGTGGTTTGGTACTAGCGGGAGTCAATGAGCAGTTCTTC	CASGLVLAGVNEQFF
many	TRBJ1-2	TRBV5-1	NA	TGCGCCAGCAGCTTGTTTGCCGGGACAATCACCACTAACTATGGCTACACCTTC	CASSLFAGTITTNYGYTF
many	TRBJ2-1	TRBV11-2	TRBD2	TGTGCCAGCAGCTTGGGAGCGGGGTTCTACAATGAGCAGTTCTTC	CASSLGAGFYNEQFF
NA	TRBJ1-1	TRBV19	NA	TGTGCCAGTAGTATAAAGGGAGGGAACACTGAAGCTTTCTTT	CASSIKGGNTEAFF
many	TRBJ1-4	TRBV30	NA	TGTGCCTGGAGTGGATACACCGGGACGGCTGCAACTAATGAAAAACTGTTTTTT	CAWSGYTGTAATNEKLFF
many	TRBJ1-6	TRBV20-1	NA	TGCAGTGCTAGAGTTCAGGGGACTAATTCACCCCTCCACTTT	CSARVQGTNSPLHF
many	TRBJ2-3	TRBV28	TRBD2	TGTGCCAGCAGTTGCCCCCCCTTTAGCGGGAGGGCCGCGTGTAGGATAGATACGCAGTATTTT	CASSCPPFSGRAACRIDTQYF
few	TRBJ1-3	TRBV29-1	NA	TGCAGCGTTGGGCTTATGGGCGGAAACACCATATATTTT	CSVGLMGGNTIYF
many	TRBJ2-3	TRBV29-1	NA	TGCAGCGTTTCTTCGGCCACAGATACGCAGTATTTT	CSVSSATDTQYF
NA	TRBJ2-1	TRBV15	TRBD2	TGTGCCACCAGCCCAGGACTAGCGGGAGGTCTGGGGTCCAATGAGCAGTTCTTC	CATSPGLAGGLGSNEQFF
many	TRBJ2-7	TRBV27	NA	TGTGCCAGCAGTTTAAATTGGGACGGAGCCTACGAGCAGTACTTC	CASSLNWDGAYEQYF
NA	TRBJ1-5	TRBV6-2/TRBV6-3	NA	TGTGCCAGCAGTAACCTAAACACCTATAGCAATCAGCCCCAGCATTTT	CASSNLNTYSNQPQHF
NA	TRBJ1-6	TRBV27	NA	TGTGCCAGCACCCTATCCCCGGAGCATTCACCCCTCCACTTT	CASTLSPEHSPLHF
few	TRBJ1-2	TRBV19	NA	TGTGCCAGTAGATGGGGACCCGACGATGTCTATGGCTACACCTTC	CASRWGPDDVYGYTF
few	TRBJ2-1	TRBV6-2/TRBV6-3	TRBD1	TGTGCCAGCAGTTACTTGCCGACAGGGAATGAGCAGTTCTTC	CASSYLPTGNEQFF
many	TRBJ2-7	TRBV28	NA	TGTGCCAGCAGTCTGCCGGTGGGCGAGCAGTACTTC	CASSLPVGEQYF
many	TRBJ2-2	TRBV3-1	NA	TGTGCCAGCAGCCAACGAACGTCGCGGGCGACGAACACCGGGGAGCTGTTTTTT	CASSQRTSRATNTGELFF
many	TRBJ2-3	TRBV24-1	TRBD2	TGTGCCACCAGTGAGGCTGGACTAGCGAGAATTTCAGATACGCAGTATTTT	CATSEAGLARISDTQYF
NA	TRBJ2-1	TRBV6-2/TRBV6-3	NA	TGTGCCAGCAGTAAAGTCGGGGCTCGGGTTTTTGGTGAGCAGTTCTTC	CASSKVGARVFGEQFF
many	TRBJ2-7	TRBV30	NA	TGTGCCTGGAGTTGGGAGAATACCTACGAGCAGTACTTC	CAWSWENTYEQYF
many	TRBJ1-2	TRBV7-8	TRBD1	TGTGCCAGCAGCTTAGGGACAGGGAAAGGCTACACCTTC	CASSLGTGKGYTF
many	TRBJ2-7	TRBV7-9	TRBD1	TGTGCCAGCAGCCCGAGGACAGGGAACTACGAGCAGTACTTC	CASSPRTGNYEQYF
once	TRBJ2-1	TRBV11-1	TRBD2	TGTGCCAGCGCAGTACGACTAGCGGGGGGCCTGAGCTCCTACAATGAGCAGTTCTTC	CASAVRLAGGLSSYNEQFF
NA	TRBJ2-5	TRBV5-4	TRBD1	TGTGCCAGCAGCTTGGGAGGGACAGGGTACCAAGAGACCCAGTACTTC	CASSLGGTGYQETQYF
many	TRBJ2-3	TRBV3-1	NA	TGTGCCAGCAGCCATTCAGATACGCAGTATTTT	CASSHSDTQYF
NA	TRBJ2-1	TRBV5-1	NA	TGCGCCAGCAGCCGTCCCAGGGATAAATCCCCCAATGAGCAGTTCTTC	CASSRPRDKSPNEQFF
many	TRBJ1-5	TRBV28	TRBD1	TGTGCCAGCAGTGCGACAGGGCAAGGTAGTCAGCCCCAGCATTTT	CASSATGQGSQPQHF
many	TRBJ2-1	TRBV6-2/TRBV6-3	TRBD1	TGTGCCAGCAGTACCCGGACAGGTTTGAAGTTCTTC	CASSTRTGLKFF
NA	TRBJ2-7	TRBV6-1	TRBD1	TGTGCCAGCAGTCAGACAGGGATTGGCGAGCAGTACTTC	CASSQTGIGEQYF
many	TRBJ2-1	TRBV4-1	TRBD2	TGCGCCAGCAGCCAAGGGTTGGGACTAGTGGGGAGTGAGCAGTTCTTC	CASSQGLGLVGSEQFF
many	TRBJ2-5	TRBV7-9	NA	TGTGCCAGCAGCTTAGAAGCCTTGAGAGAGACCCAGTACTTC	CASSLEALRETQYF
many	TRBJ1-5	TRBV6-1	TRBD1	TGTGCCAGCAGTGGAGGACAGGGATCTTATAGCAATCAGCCCCAGCATTTT	CASSGGQGSYSNQPQHF
NA	TRBJ2-1	TRBV20-1	TRBD2	TGCAGTGCTAATTCGGGACTAGCGGGAGTGAATGAGCAGTTCTTC	CSANSGLAGVNEQFF
few	TRBJ2-1	TRBV7-3	TRBD2	TGTGCCAGCAGCCCGGGACTAGTTGATAATGAGCAGTTCTTC	CASSPGLVDNEQFF
many	TRBJ2-2	TRBV5-5	NA	TGTGCCAGCAGCTTTCAGGGCAGAACCGGGGAGCTGTTTTTT	CASSFQGRTGELFF
many	TRBJ2-3	TRBV28	TRBD1	TGTGCCAGCAGGATGCAGGGGGCTGGCACAGATACGCAGTATTTT	CASRMQGAGTDTQYF
many	TRBJ2-3	TRBV24-1	TRBD1	TGTGCCACCAGTGATCCAACAGGGGGGATGACAGATACGCAGTATTTT	CATSDPTGGMTDTQYF
few	TRBJ2-1	TRBV13	TRBD2	TGTGCCAGCAGCTTAGAAGGACTAGCGGGATTTAATGAGCAGTTCTTC	CASSLEGLAGFNEQFF
NA	TRBJ2-1	TRBV4-2	TRBD2	TGTGCCAGCAGCCAAGCGAGTAGCGGGAGCAATGAGCAGTTCTTC	CASSQASSGSNEQFF
NA	TRBJ2-4	TRBV19	TRBD1	TGTGCCAGTACGGGACAGGGGGCTACCAAAAACATTCAGTACTTC	CASTGQGATKNIQYF
NA	TRBJ2-5	TRBV19	TRBD2	TGTGCCAGTAGTCTCGGGACTAGCGGGAGGGCCGGGGAGACCCAGTACTTC	CASSLGTSGRAGETQYF
few	TRBJ1-1	TRBV5-1	NA	TGCGCCAGCAGCTTTATGGGGTCCGCAGCGAACACTGAAGCTTTCTTT	CASSFMGSAANTEAFF
many	TRBJ2-7	TRBV20-1	TRBD2	TGCAGTGCCCCGGCCCTAGCGGGAAGCGAGCAGTACTTC	CSAPALAGSEQYF
NA	TRBJ1-3	TRBV6-2/TRBV6-3	NA	TGTGCCAGCAGTCCTGACAGCTCTGGAAACACCATATATTTT	CASSPDSSGNTIYF
many	TRBJ1-2	TRBV11-3	NA	TGTGCCAGCAGCTTAGATCGGGGGGGTCGGTATGGCTACACCTTC	CASSLDRGGRYGYTF
NA	TRBJ1-3	TRBV2	TRBD1	TGTGCCGGACTGACAGGGGGGAAAACTGGAAACACCATATATTTT	CAGLTGGKTGNTIYF
many	TRBJ2-1	TRBV18	TRBD2	TGTGCCAGCTCACCAAGGCTAGCGGGCGACTCCTACAATGAGCAGTTCTTC	CASSPRLAGDSYNEQFF
many	TRBJ2-7	TRBV3-1	TRBD2	TGTGCCAGCAGCCGTGGACTAGCGGGAGCCTACGAGCAGTACTTC	CASSRGLAGAYEQYF
NA	TRBJ2-5	TRBV18	TRBD2	TGTGCCAGCTCACCATGGAGCGGGAGCCTGGGCCAAGAGACCCAGTACTTC	CASSPWSGSLGQETQYF